This is a list of T cell receptor beta chains from one sample in a study of cytomegalovirus exposure and HLA in healthy donors. TCRdb's copy holds only in-frame clones and misses some; the assay was immunoSEQ multiplex PCR. Found here are 200,000 or so clones; the top ten clones hold less than 0.9%. Sequencing was carried out using PBMCs. The receptors here all came from a boy aged 5-17 years in good health and CMV-seronegative. The CDR3 runs from the conserved cysteine through the conserved F or W. The D gene is left open where the match is weak.

d_gene	v_gene	j_gene	CDR3aa	CDR3nt
NA	TRBV25-1	TRBJ2-1	CASNTPGTSEQFF	TGTGCCAGCAATACCCCAGGGACAAGTGAGCAGTTCTTC
NA	TRBV5-4	TRBJ2-1	CASSLLGAAYNEQFF	TGTGCCAGCAGCTTATTAGGGGCTGCCTACAATGAGCAGTTCTTC
NA	TRBV11-2	TRBJ2-7	CASSLGLGGSHEQYF	TGTGCCAGCAGCTTAGGTCTAGGAGGTTCACACGAGCAGTACTTC
NA	TRBV27	TRBJ2-7	CASSRGDRIPYEQYF	TGTGCCAGCAGTAGAGGTGACAGGATCCCCTACGAGCAGTACTTC
TRBD1	TRBV28	TRBJ1-1	CASSSGGTEAFF	TGTGCCAGCAGTTCAGGGGGAACTGAAGCTTTCTTT
NA	TRBV27	TRBJ2-3	CASTEWGTPNTDTQYF	TGTGCCAGCACCGAGTGGGGGACTCCCAATACCGATACGCAGTATTTT
NA	TRBV5-1	TRBJ2-2	CASSTLGGGLNTGELFF	TGCGCCAGCAGCACTCTTGGCGGGGGCCTGAACACCGGGGAGCTGTTTTTT
NA	TRBV28	TRBJ1-1	CASSPRDRSYTEAFF	TGTGCCAGCAGCCCACGCGACAGGAGCTACACTGAAGCTTTCTTT
TRBD1	TRBV19	TRBJ1-1	CASSIGGANTEAFF	TGTGCCAGTAGCATAGGGGGCGCGAACACTGAAGCTTTCTTT
TRBD1	TRBV30	TRBJ2-5	CAQYDGGTGAETQYF	TGTGCCCAATACGACGGCGGGACAGGGGCAGAGACCCAGTACTTC
NA	TRBV27	TRBJ1-5	CASRQGTSSNQPQHF	TGTGCCAGCAGGCAGGGTACTTCTAGCAATCAGCCCCAGCATTTT
NA	TRBV7-9	TRBJ1-2	CASSVTRGVVGYTF	TGTGCCAGCAGCGTAACCCGGGGGGTAGTTGGCTACACCTTC
NA	TRBV29-1	TRBJ1-1	CSVAEDKLTEAFF	TGCAGCGTTGCTGAGGACAAGCTAACTGAAGCTTTCTTT
NA	TRBV6-5	TRBJ1-4	CASSSRGAANEKLFF	TGTGCCAGCAGTTCGCGCGGGGCGGCTAATGAAAAACTGTTTTTT
NA	TRBV2	TRBJ2-7	CASSLYSQSEQYF	TGTGCCAGCAGTCTGTACAGTCAGAGTGAGCAGTACTTC
NA	TRBV6-1	TRBJ1-2	CAGSPFQGSYGYTF	TGTGCCGGCAGCCCCTTTCAGGGGAGCTATGGCTACACCTTC
NA	TRBV6-5	TRBJ2-3	CASTRAGSNTQYF	TGTGCCAGCACCAGGGCGGGGTCTAATACGCAGTATTTT
NA	TRBV25-1	TRBJ1-2	CASSDGPYGYTF	TGTGCCAGCAGTGATGGGCCATATGGCTACACCTTC
NA	TRBV25-1	TRBJ1-1	CASRDLAEAFF	TGTGCCAGCCGGGATTTGGCTGAAGCTTTCTTT
TRBD1	TRBV6-1	TRBJ2-1	CASSEYTGANNEQFF	TGTGCCAGCAGTGAATATACAGGGGCGAACAATGAGCAGTTCTTC
NA	TRBV7-9	TRBJ1-4	CASSSGGGWEKLFF	TGTGCCAGCAGCTCTGGAGGAGGTTGGGAAAAACTGTTTTTT
NA	TRBV19	TRBJ1-3	CASSYSAGNTIYF	TGTGCCAGTAGTTACAGTGCTGGAAACACCATATATTTT
TRBD1	TRBV7-9	TRBJ2-7	CASSFFPGTGGTYEQYF	TGTGCCAGCAGCTTTTTTCCTGGGACAGGGGGAACCTACGAGCAGTACTTC
NA	TRBV7-9	TRBJ2-7	CASSPLRGDLHEQYF	TGTGCCAGCAGCCCCCTTAGGGGCGATCTCCACGAGCAGTACTTC
TRBD1	TRBV19	TRBJ1-6	CASSSDRGNSPLHF	TGTGCCAGTAGTAGTGACAGGGGGAATTCACCCCTCCACTTT
TRBD2	TRBV28	TRBJ2-3	CASSPTGLAGTDTQYF	TGTGCCAGCAGTCCCACGGGACTAGCAGGAACAGATACGCAGTATTTT
TRBD1	TRBV7-3	TRBJ2-3	CASYTGQGDTDTQYF	TGTGCCAGCTACACAGGACAGGGTGATACAGATACGCAGTATTTT
NA	TRBV6-6	TRBJ1-1	CASRSTVDTEAFF	TGTGCCAGCAGAAGTACAGTTGACACTGAAGCTTTCTTT
NA	TRBV19	TRBJ1-6	CASRAAGQLHSPLHF	TGTGCCAGTAGGGCCGCGGGCCAGCTCCATTCACCCCTCCACTTT
NA	TRBV11-1	TRBJ1-2	CASSLGENLEHYGYTF	TGTGCCAGCAGCTTAGGAGAGAATCTCGAACACTATGGCTACACCTTC
NA	TRBV19	TRBJ2-1	CASSPRPIGGAYNEQFF	TGTGCCAGTAGTCCTCGGCCGATAGGCGGGGCCTACAATGAGCAGTTCTTC
TRBD2	TRBV5-1	TRBJ2-5	CASSLDPRTSGGETQYF	TGCGCCAGCAGCTTGGACCCCAGGACTAGCGGCGGAGAGACCCAGTACTTC
NA	TRBV5-6	TRBJ1-6	CASNPSGASPLHF	TGTGCCAGCAACCCGTCAGGGGCCTCACCCCTCCACTTT
NA	TRBV7-9	TRBJ2-3	CASSPAKTGTDTQYF	TGTGCCAGCAGTCCGGCGAAGACTGGCACAGATACGCAGTATTTT
TRBD1	TRBV2	TRBJ2-5	CASSAQGGTGSKKTQYF	TGTGCCAGCAGTGCTCAAGGGGGGACAGGGTCCAAGAAGACCCAGTACTTC
NA	TRBV7-3	TRBJ2-6	CASSSTRSSGANVLTF	TGTGCCAGCAGCTCCACTCGTTCGTCTGGGGCCAACGTCCTGACTTTC
NA	TRBV6-5	TRBJ1-5	CASSYSTGGNQPQHF	TGTGCCAGCAGTTACTCGACGGGGGGGAATCAGCCCCAGCATTTT
NA	TRBV7-9	TRBJ2-7	CASSFETRGVQYF	TGTGCCAGCAGCTTTGAGACTAGGGGCGTGCAGTACTTC
NA	TRBV5-1	TRBJ2-1	CASSVRLGNNEQFF	TGCGCCAGCAGCGTCAGGTTGGGTAACAATGAGCAGTTCTTC
TRBD2	TRBV9	TRBJ2-3	CASSVEVAGETDTQYF	TGTGCCAGCAGCGTAGAAGTAGCGGGAGAAACAGATACGCAGTATTTT
NA	TRBV5-4	TRBJ1-2	CASSSSGQTNYGYTF	TGTGCCAGCAGCTCTTCTGGACAGACAAACTATGGCTACACCTTC
NA	TRBV7-3	TRBJ2-1	CASKIGQRANEQFF	TGTGCCAGCAAAATCGGACAACGCGCCAATGAGCAGTTCTTC
NA	TRBV7-3	TRBJ1-1	CASSLRDGTEAFF	TGTGCCAGCAGCTTACGGGATGGAACTGAAGCTTTCTTT
TRBD1	TRBV6-1	TRBJ2-6	CASGTGISGANVLTF	TGTGCCAGCGGGACAGGGATCTCTGGGGCCAACGTCCTGACTTTC
TRBD1	TRBV5-8	TRBJ2-2	CASSSFGTDPPESTGELFF	TGTGCCAGCAGCTCTTTCGGGACAGACCCGCCCGAGAGCACCGGGGAGCTGTTTTTT
TRBD1	TRBV4-1	TRBJ2-3	CASSQPRQGSNTDTQYF	TGCGCCAGCAGCCAACCTAGACAGGGGTCAAACACAGATACGCAGTATTTT
NA	TRBV28	TRBJ2-7	CASSLGRTSSSSYEQYF	TGTGCCAGCAGTTTAGGGCGGACAAGCTCTTCCTCCTACGAGCAGTACTTC
NA	TRBV30	TRBJ2-7	CAWSVLGGAYEQYF	TGTGCCTGGAGTGTACTGGGGGGAGCATACGAGCAGTACTTC
NA	TRBV19	TRBJ1-1	CASYRHENTEAFF	TGTGCCAGTTACAGGCACGAGAACACTGAAGCTTTCTTT
NA	TRBV15	TRBJ1-6	CATSRKTQTGSPLHF	TGTGCCACCAGCAGGAAGACCCAAACAGGTTCACCCCTCCACTTT
NA	TRBV7-8	TRBJ2-2	CASSPNRPGELFF	TGTGCCAGCAGCCCTAATCGTCCCGGGGAGCTGTTTTTT
NA	TRBV10-2	TRBJ1-4	CASREGIASNEKLFF	TGCGCCAGCAGAGAGGGCATAGCAAGTAATGAAAAACTGTTTTTT
NA	TRBV19	TRBJ2-7	CASSIPHGTYEQYF	TGTGCCAGTAGTATCCCCCACGGTACCTACGAGCAGTACTTC
TRBD2	TRBV7-8	TRBJ2-1	CASSLGLPINEQFF	TGTGCCAGCAGCTTGGGACTACCCATCAATGAGCAGTTCTTC